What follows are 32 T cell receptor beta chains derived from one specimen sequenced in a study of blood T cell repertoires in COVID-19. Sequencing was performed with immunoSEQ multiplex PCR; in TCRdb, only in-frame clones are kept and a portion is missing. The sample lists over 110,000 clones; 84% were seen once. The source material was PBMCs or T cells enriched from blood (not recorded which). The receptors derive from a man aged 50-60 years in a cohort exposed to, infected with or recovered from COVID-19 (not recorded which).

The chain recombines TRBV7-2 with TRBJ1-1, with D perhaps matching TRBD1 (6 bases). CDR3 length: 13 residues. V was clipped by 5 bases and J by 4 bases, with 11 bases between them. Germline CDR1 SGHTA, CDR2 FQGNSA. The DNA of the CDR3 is TGTGCCAGCAGCCAACAGGGTGTCACTGAAGCTTTCTTT. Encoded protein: CASSQQGVTEAFF.

The CDR3 DNA reads TGTGCCAGCAGCTTAGGTTCAAGAGAGCCCCAGCATTTT. Amino acid sequence: CASSLGSREPQHF. J is TRBJ1-5 and V is TRBV7-2, with no clear D. This CDR3 has 13 amino acids. CDR1 is SGHTA, CDR2 FQGNSA, per germline. Trimming took off 1 base at V and 8 bases at J, with 9 bases between the two ends.

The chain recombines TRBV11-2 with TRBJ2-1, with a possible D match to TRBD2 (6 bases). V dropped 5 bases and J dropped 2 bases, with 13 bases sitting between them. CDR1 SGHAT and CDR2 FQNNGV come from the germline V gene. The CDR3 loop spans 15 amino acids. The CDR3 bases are TGTGCCAGCAGCCCCCTTAGCGGAGCCTACAATGAGCAGTTCTTC. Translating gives CASSPLSGAYNEQFF.

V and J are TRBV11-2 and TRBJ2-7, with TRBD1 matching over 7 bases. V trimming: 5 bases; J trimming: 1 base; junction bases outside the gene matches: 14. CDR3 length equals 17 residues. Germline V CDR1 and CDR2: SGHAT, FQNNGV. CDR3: CASSVPTGVRGSYEQYF. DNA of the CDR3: TGTGCCAGCAGCGTACCAACAGGGGTGAGAGGATCCTACGAGCAGTACTTC.

Here the CDR3 DNA reads TGTGCCAGCAGCGTGGGACTAGCGGGGGGGCCCGGGACCGGGGAGCTGTTTTTT. This codes for CASSVGLAGGPGTGELFF. The rearrangement links TRBV9 to TRBJ2-2, with 16 bases lining up with TRBD2. With 2 bases clipped from V and 5 bases from J, the junction kept 6 bases outside the gene matches. Germline CDR1 and CDR2: SGDLS and YYNGEE. This CDR3 is built from 18 residues.

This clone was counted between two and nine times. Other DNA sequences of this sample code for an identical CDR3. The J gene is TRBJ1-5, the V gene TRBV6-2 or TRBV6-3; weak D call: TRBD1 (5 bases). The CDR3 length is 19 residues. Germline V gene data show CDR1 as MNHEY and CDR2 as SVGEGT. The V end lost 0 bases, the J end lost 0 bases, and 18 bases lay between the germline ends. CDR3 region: CASSYSRRSGVYSNQPQHF. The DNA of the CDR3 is TGTGCCAGCAGTTACTCGAGACGGTCGGGGGTCTATAGCAATCAGCCCCAGCATTTT.

The DNA for the CDR3 is TGTGCCAGCAGTTTGATAGCGGGGGGGCTGGAGACCCAGTACTTC. This gives the protein CASSLIAGGLETQYF. The chain couples TRBV27 to TRBJ2-5; TRBD2 matches at 11 bases. CDR1 is MNHEY and CDR2 is SMNVEV in the germline V gene (reference sequence). The J segment lost 5 bases and the V segment lost 3 bases, leaving 5 bases of the junction unmatched. This CDR3 is built from 15 residues.

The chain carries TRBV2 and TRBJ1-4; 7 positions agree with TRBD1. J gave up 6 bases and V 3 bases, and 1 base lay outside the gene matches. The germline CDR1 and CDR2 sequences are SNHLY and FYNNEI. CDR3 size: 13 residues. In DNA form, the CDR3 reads TGTGCCAGCAGTGATACAGGGGATGAAAAACTGTTTTTT. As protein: CASSDTGDEKLFF.

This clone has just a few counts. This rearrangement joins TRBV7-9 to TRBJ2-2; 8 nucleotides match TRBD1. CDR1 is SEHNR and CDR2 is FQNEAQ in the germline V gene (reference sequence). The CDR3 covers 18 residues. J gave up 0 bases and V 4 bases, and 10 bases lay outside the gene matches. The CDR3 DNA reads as TGTGCCAGCAGCTGGCCGACAGGGGAGGTTACGAACACCGGGGAGCTGTTTTTT. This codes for CASSWPTGEVTNTGELFF.

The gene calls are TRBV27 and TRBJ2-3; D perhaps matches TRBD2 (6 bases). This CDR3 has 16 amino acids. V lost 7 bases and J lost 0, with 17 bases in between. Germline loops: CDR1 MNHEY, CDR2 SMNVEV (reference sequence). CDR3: CASKRYPRGSTDTQYF. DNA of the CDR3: TGTGCCAGCAAGCGCTACCCGCGGGGTAGCACAGATACGCAGTATTTT.

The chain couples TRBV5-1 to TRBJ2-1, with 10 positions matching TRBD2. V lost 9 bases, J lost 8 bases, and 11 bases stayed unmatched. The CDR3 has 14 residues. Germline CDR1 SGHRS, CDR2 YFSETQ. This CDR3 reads CATSQGAGGYEQFF. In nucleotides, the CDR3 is TGCGCCACCTCTCAGGGAGCGGGGGGGTATGAGCAGTTCTTC.

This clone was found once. CDR3 sequence: CASSNTGAGGRPQHF. As DNA, the CDR3 is TGTGCCAGCAGCAATACAGGGGCCGGCGGCAGGCCCCAGCATTTT. The chain recombines TRBV7-9 with TRBJ1-5; 7 bases agree with TRBD1. Germline V gene data show CDR1 as SEHNR and CDR2 as FQNEAQ (reference sequence). The CDR3 spans 15 residues. V shed 5 bases and J 9 bases; nucleotides not matched to a gene: 13.

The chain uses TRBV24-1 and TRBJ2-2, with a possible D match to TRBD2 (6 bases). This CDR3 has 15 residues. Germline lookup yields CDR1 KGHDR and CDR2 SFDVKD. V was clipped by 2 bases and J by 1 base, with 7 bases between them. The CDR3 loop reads CATSDSRENTGELFF. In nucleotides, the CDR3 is TGTGCCACCAGTGATTCGCGGGAGAACACCGGGGAGCTGTTTTTT.

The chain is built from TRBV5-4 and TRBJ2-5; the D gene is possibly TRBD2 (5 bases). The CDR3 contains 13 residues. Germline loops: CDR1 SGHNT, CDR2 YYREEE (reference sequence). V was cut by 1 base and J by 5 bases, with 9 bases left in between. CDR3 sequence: CASSLRGEETQYF. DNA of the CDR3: TGTGCCAGCAGCTTGCGGGGTGAGGAGACCCAGTACTTC.

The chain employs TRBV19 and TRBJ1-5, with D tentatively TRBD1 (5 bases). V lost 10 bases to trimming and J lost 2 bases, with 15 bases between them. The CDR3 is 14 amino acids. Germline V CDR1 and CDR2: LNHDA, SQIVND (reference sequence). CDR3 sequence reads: CATARGSGNQPQHF. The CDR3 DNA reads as TGTGCCACCGCGCGGGGGTCGGGCAATCAGCCCCAGCATTTT.

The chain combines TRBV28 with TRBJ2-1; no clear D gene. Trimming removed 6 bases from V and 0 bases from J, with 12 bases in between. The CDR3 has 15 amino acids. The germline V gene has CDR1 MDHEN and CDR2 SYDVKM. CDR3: CASSPSWSSYNEQFF. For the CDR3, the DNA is TGTGCCAGCAGCCCCTCTTGGAGCTCCTACAATGAGCAGTTCTTC. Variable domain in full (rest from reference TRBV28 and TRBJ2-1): DVKVTQSSRYLVKRTGEKVFLECVQDMDHENMFWYRQDPGLGLRLIYFSYDVKMKEKGDIPEGYSVSREKKERFSLILESASTNQTSMYLCASSPSWSSYNEQFFGPGTRLTVL.

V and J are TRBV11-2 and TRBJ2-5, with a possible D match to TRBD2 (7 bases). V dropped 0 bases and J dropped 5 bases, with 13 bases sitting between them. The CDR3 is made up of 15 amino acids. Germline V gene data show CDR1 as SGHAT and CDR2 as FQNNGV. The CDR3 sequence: CASSLDWGGQETQYF. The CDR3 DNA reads TGTGCCAGCAGCTTAGACTGGGGGGGCCAGGAGACCCAGTACTTC.

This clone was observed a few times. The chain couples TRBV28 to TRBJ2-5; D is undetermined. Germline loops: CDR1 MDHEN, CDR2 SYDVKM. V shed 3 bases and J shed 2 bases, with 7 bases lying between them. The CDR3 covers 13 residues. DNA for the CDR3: TGTGCCAGCAGTTTTTACCGGCAAGAGACCCAGTACTTC. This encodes CASSFYRQETQYF.

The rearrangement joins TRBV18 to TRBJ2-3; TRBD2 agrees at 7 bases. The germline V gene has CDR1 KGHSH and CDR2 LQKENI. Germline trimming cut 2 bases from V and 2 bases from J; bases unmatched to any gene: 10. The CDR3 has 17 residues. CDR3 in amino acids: CASSPLVQRGYTDTQYF. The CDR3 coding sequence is TGTGCCAGCTCACCATTAGTTCAGCGGGGCTACACAGATACGCAGTATTTT.

CDR3 in DNA: TGTGCCACCAGCAGAGCAGCGATTCAAGAGACCCAGTACTTC. The encoded protein is CATSRAAIQETQYF. V gene TRBV15 combines with J gene TRBJ2-5, with D hard to call. Between the trimmed V and J ends, which lost 1 base and 2 bases, there was a span of 8 bases. The germline CDR1 and CDR2 sequences are LNHNV and YYDKDF (reference sequence). The CDR3 is 14 residues long. The full variable domain, completed using reference TRBV15 and TRBJ2-5, is DAMVIQNPRYQVTQFGKPVTLSCSQTLNHNVMYWYQQKSSQAPKLLFHYYDKDFNNEADTPDNFQSRRPNTSFCFLDIRSPGLGDTAMYLCATSRAAIQETQYFGPGTRLLVL.

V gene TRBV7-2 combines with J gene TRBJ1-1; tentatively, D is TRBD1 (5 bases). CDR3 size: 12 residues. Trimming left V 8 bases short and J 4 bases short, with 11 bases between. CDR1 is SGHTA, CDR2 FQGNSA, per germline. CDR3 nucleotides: TGTGCCAGCGCATTCGGGGGCACTGAAGCTTTCTTT. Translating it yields CASAFGGTEAFF.

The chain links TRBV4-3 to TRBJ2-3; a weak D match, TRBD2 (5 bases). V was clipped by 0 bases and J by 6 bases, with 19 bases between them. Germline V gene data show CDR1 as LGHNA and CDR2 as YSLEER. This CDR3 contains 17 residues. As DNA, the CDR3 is TGCGCCAGCAGCCAAGACGTGGAAGCGGCGGGCGGGGATACGCAGTATTTT. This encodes CASSQDVEAAGGDTQYF.

The CDR3 nucleotides read TGTGCCAGTACCAATTGGCCCGACACCCGCGCCGGGGAGCTGTTTTTT. Translating it yields CASTNWPDTRAGELFF. V and J are TRBV19 and TRBJ2-2; D gene uncertain. The germline V gene has CDR1 LNHDA and CDR2 SQIVND (reference sequence). The V end was cut by 7 bases, the J end by 6 bases, with 21 bases between. The CDR3 runs 16 residues.

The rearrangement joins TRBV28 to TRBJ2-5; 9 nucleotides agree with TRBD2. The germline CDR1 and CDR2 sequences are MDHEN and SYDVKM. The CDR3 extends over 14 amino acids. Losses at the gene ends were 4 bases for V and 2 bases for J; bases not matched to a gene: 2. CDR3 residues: CASSSTSGQETQYF. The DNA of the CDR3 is TGTGCCAGCAGTTCCACTAGCGGGCAAGAGACCCAGTACTTC.

DNA for the CDR3: TGTGCCAGCAGTACCCTCTACAGGGGAAAGCCCACTGAAGCTTTCTTT. Amino acids: CASSTLYRGKPTEAFF. J is TRBJ1-1 and V is TRBV27; 7 bases match TRBD1. The V gene's germline CDR1 is MNHEY and CDR2 SMNVEV (reference sequence). V shed 5 bases, J shed 4 bases, and the junction held 13 bases outside the gene matches. CDR3 length: 16 residues.

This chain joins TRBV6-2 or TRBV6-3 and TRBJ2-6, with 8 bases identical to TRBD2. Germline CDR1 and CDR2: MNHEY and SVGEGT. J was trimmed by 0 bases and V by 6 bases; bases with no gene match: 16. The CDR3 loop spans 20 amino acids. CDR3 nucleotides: TGTGCCAGCAGCCGTCCGACACAGCGGGGGCCCAGCTCTGGGGCCAACGTCCTGACTTTC. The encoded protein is CASSRPTQRGPSSGANVLTF.

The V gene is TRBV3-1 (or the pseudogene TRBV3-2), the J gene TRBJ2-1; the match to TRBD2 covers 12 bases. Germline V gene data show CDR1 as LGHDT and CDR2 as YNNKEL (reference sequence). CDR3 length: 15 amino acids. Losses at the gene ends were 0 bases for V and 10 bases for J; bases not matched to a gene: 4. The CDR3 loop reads CASSQETSGSREQFF. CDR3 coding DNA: TGTGCCAGCAGCCAAGAGACTAGCGGGAGTCGGGAGCAGTTCTTC.

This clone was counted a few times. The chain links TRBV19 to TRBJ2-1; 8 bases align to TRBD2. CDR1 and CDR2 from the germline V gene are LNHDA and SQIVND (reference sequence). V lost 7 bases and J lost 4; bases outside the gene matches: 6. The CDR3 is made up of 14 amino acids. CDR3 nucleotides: TGTGCCAGTAACCCTAGCGGGTCTTACAATGAGCAGTTCTTC. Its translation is CASNPSGSYNEQFF.

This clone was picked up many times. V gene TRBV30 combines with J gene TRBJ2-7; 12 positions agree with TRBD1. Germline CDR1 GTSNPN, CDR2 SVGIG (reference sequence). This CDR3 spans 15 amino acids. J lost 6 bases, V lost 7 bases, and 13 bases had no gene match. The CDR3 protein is CASRGRDRGLSEQYF. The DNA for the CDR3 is TGTGCCTCCCGGGGCCGGGACAGGGGGCTGAGCGAGCAGTACTTC.

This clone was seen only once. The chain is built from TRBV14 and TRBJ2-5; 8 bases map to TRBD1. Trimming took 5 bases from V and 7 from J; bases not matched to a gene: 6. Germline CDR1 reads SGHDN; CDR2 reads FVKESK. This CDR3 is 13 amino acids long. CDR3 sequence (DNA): TGTGCCAGCAGCACGGACAGGGCCGGGACCCAGTACTTC. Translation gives CASSTDRAGTQYF.

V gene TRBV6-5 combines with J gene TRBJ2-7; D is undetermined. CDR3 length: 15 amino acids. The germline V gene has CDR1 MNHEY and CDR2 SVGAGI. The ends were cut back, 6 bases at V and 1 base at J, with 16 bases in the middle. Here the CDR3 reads CASREASGSSYEQYF. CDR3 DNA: TGTGCCAGCAGAGAGGCCTCTGGTAGTTCCTACGAGCAGTACTTC.

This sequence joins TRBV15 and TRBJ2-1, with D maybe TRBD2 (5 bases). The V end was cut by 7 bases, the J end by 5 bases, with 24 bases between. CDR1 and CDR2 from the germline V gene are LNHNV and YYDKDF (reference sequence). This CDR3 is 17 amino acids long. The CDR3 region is CATTPPGGTKGNNEQFF. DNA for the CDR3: TGTGCCACCACCCCCCCCGGAGGCACGAAGGGAAACAATGAGCAGTTCTTC. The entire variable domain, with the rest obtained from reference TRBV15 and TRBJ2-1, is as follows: DAMVIQNPRYQVTQFGKPVTLSCSQTLNHNVMYWYQQKSSQAPKLLFHYYDKDFNNEADTPDNFQSRRPNTSFCFLDIRSPGLGDTAMYLCATTPPGGTKGNNEQFFGPGTRLTVL.